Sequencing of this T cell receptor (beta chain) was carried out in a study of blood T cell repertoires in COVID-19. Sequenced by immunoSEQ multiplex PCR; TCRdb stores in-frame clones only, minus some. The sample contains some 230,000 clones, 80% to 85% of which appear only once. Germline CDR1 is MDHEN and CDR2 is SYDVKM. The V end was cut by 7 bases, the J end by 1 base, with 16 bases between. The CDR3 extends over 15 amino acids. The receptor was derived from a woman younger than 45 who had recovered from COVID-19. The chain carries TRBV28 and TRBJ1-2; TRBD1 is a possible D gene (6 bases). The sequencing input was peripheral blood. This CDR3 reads CASTGGQGLNYGYTF. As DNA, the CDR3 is TGTGCCAGCACGGGGGGGCAGGGCCTTAACTATGGCTACACCTTC.